This T cell receptor (beta chain) stems from a study of blood T cell repertoires in COVID-19 (dated by TCRdb to about 2020). Regarding the research as a whole: Samples covering the acute and convalescent phases of COVID-19 were provided by collaborators in the United States, Italy and Spain. Where HLA class I and class II types were available, the types were taken from metadata supplied by the sample provider, not from assay-based typing. Samples were obtained from the ongoing ImmuneRACE study (first 160 participants) and from some 1,200 subjects provided by 6 global collaborators. The material from the prospective study consisted of cDNA or gDNA derived from T cells, B-cell-depleted T cells, or PBMCs. The dataset comprised deeply sampled blood TCRbeta repertoires from subjects exposed to, actively infected with, or recovered from COVID-19. The repertoires were released in a freely available public database intended as a resource for research on the immune response to SARS-CoV-2. A de-identified subject ID, COVID-19 status, age in years and sex were almost always included in the sample metadata. The paper as a whole reports these results and caveats: The quantity of clinical and demographic metadata differed by source and by participant and was supplied without curation.

The immunoSEQ Assay, a bias-controlled multiplex PCR, was used to amplify TCRbeta CDR3 regions from genomic DNA. As for how the authors treated the data: The number of nucleated cells in each sample was estimated from the amplification of reference gene primers within the assay. To quantify the absolute abundance of each unique TCRbeta CDR3 rearrangement, sequence reads were collapsed and filtered. Productive Simpson clonality was computed per sample as the square root of Simpson's diversity index over productive rearrangements. TCRdb obtained this table from immuneACCESS and retained in-frame rearrangements with V and J assigned. These tables miss some clones; where compared with another copy, unresolved V genes account for less than half of the shortfall, and the remainder is unexplained. That table is the source of V, J and clone size, and D and trimming were worked out from the DNA. The sample has some 150,000 clones on record, roughly 85% of them singletons. Of the sample, approximately 4.3% falls within the top ten clones.

Participants in the prospective study were enrolled through a virtual design, were aged roughly 18 to 100 years, and lived in fewer than 30 United States geographic areas. In the prospective study, participants were assigned to cohorts based on the clinical history participants reported in a screening survey and a study questionnaire. Recovered participants in ImmuneRACE Cohort 3 were defined as having two consecutive negative NP/OP PCR tests, clearance from a healthcare professional, or resolution of symptoms. In the prospective study, mobile phlebotomists collected whole blood, serum and a nasopharyngeal or oropharyngeal swab from each participant. Additional blood draws and questionnaires over a roughly two-month period could optionally be provided by prospective study participants. Before DNA extraction, blood samples from the prospective study were shipped at room temperature or frozen. In the case of this clone: No antigen is known for it. Per-nucleotide qualities are absent, and no much larger clonotype sits a single base away.

The sequenced sample was PBMCs or T cells enriched from blood (not recorded which). This TCR derives from a man between 45 and 60 years old who had recovered from COVID-19.

The CDR3 reads CASSDRLAGSYEQYF. Read as DNA, the sequence is TGTGCCAGCAGCGACAGACTAGCGGGATCCTACGAGCAGTACTTC. The sequence is built from TRBV3-1 (or the pseudogene TRBV3-2) and TRBJ2-7; TRBD2 agrees with 11 junctional bases. As encoded in the germline V gene (reference sequence), CDR1 is LGHDT while CDR2 is YNNKEL. The CDR3 covers 15 residues, taking in both the cysteine and the phenylalanine. CDR3 DNA only is kept here, 45 bases in frame from base 1. Here V drops 5 bases and J drops 1 base, and the junction holds 4 bases not matched to any gene.